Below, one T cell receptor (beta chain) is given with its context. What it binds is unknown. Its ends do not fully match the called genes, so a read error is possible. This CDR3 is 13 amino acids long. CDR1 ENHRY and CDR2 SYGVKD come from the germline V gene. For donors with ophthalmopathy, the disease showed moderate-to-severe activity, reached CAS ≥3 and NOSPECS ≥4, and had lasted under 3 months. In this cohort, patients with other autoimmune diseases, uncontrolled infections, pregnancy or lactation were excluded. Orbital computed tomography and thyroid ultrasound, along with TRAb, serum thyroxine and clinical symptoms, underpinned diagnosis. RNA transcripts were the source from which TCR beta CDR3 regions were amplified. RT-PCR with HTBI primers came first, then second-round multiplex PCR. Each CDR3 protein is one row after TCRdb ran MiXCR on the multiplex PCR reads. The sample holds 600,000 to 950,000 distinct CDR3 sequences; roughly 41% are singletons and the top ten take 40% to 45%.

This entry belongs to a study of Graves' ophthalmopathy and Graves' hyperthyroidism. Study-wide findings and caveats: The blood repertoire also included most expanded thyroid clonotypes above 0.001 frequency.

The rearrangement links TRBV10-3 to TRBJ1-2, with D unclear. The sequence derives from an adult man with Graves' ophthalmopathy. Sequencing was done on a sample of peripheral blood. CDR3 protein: CASRSGINYGYAF. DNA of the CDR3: TGTGCCAGCAGATCTGGAATAAACTATGGCTACGCCTTC.